These 20 T cell receptor beta chains came from one sample sequenced in a study of human T cells and chemical hapten exposure. Each CDR3 protein is one row after TCRdb ran MiXCR on the RACE reads. This sample has a few hundred thousand distinct CDR3 sequences, with around 5% found just once. Regarding time point: pre-sensitization, week 0. This sample's treatment: therapeutic diphenylcyclopropenone sensitization with weekly scalp DPC. The sample here was whole blood, taken in connection with sensitization to the hapten diphenylcyclopropenone (DPC). Source of these receptors: a woman younger than 30 with alopecia areata. Some clones in this sample may be carry-over from other donors' samples.

This clonotype was counted between two and nine times. The chain couples TRBV28 to TRBJ2-4; D is ambiguous. The CDR3 runs to 15 residues. From germline, CDR1 is MDHEN and CDR2 SYDVKM. V was cut by 8 bases and J by 0 bases, with 14 bases left in between. In DNA, the CDR3 is TGTGCCAGCTCGGAGACGGGTCTAGCCAAAAACATTCAGTACTTC. This sequence encodes CASSETGLAKNIQYF.

This clonotype has ten or more counts. The chain links TRBV29-1 to TRBJ2-1; the D is unclear. The germline gives CDR1 SQVTM, CDR2 ANQGSEA. The CDR3 runs 13 residues. Trimming stripped 4 bases from V and 0 bases from J, with 7 bases between. CDR3 DNA sequence: TGCAGCGTTGCCCCCAGCTCCTACAATGAGCAGTTCTTC. Translating gives CSVAPSSYNEQFF.

This clonotype was observed at least ten times. V usage is TRBV11-3 and J usage is TRBJ1-1, with D possibly TRBD1 on 6 matching bases. V was trimmed by 3 bases and J by 4 bases, leaving 12 bases between them. Per germline, CDR1 SGHNT and CDR2 YENEEA. The CDR3 is 14 residues long. The CDR3 DNA reads as TGTGCCAGCAGCTTCACCTACAGGGCCACTGAAGCTTTCTTT. Translation gives CASSFTYRATEAFF.

The chain employs TRBV6-2 or TRBV6-3 and TRBJ2-4, with no clear D. The CDR3 has 14 residues. Germline assignment: CDR1 MNHEY and CDR2 SVGEGT. Trimming cost V 3 bases and J 4 bases, with 10 bases left between them. CDR3 nucleotides: TGTGCCAGCAGTTATCGGGCCGAGAAAAACATTCAGTACTTC. Protein product: CASSYRAEKNIQYF.

V usage is TRBV6-1 and J usage is TRBJ1-1, with no clear D. The CDR3 sequence is 13 residues long. Trimming pared 2 bases from V and 5 bases from J, leaving 9 bases between. Looked up from germline, CDR1 is MNHNS and CDR2 is SASEGT. The CDR3 coding sequence is TGTGCCAGCAGTGAACTCCGAGGGACTGAAGCTTTCTTT. It specifies CASSELRGTEAFF.

This clonotype was recorded a few times. This chain connects TRBV7-2 to TRBJ2-5; no clear D gene. Germline V gene sequence: CDR1 SGHTA, CDR2 FQGNSA. V lost 3 bases and J 4 bases, leaving 6 bases between the germline ends. This CDR3 spans 12 amino acids. In DNA, the CDR3 is TGTGCCAGCAGCTTCGGACCAGAGACCCAGTACTTC. Encoded protein: CASSFGPETQYF.

In its sample, this clonotype was seen a few times. The chain combines TRBV5-1 with TRBJ1-4; TRBD1 might be the D (6 bases). The CDR3 consists of 17 residues. V shed 4 bases and J shed 1 base, with 17 bases lying between them. CDR1 is SGHRS, CDR2 YFSETQ, per germline. CDR3 loop: CASSPLGGGGTNEKLFF. The DNA for the CDR3 is TGCGCCAGCAGCCCCCTGGGAGGGGGGGGAACTAATGAAAAACTGTTTTTT. The full variable domain, in which reference TRBV5-1 and TRBJ1-4 provide the parts outside the CDR3, is KAGVTQTPRYLIKTRGQQVTLSCSPISGHRSVSWYQQTPGQGLQFLFEYFSETQRNKGNFPGRFSGRQFSNSRSEMNVSTLELGDSALYLCASSPLGGGGTNEKLFFGSGTQLSVL.

The V and J genes are TRBV7-2 and TRBJ2-3; 7 bases are a match to TRBD1. V lost 3 bases, J lost 2 bases, and 5 bases stayed unmatched. Germline CDR1 reads SGHTA; CDR2 reads FQGNSA. The CDR3 runs to 15 residues. CDR3 sequence reads: CASSFTGAATDTQYF. CDR3 in DNA: TGTGCCAGCAGCTTCACAGGGGCGGCCACAGATACGCAGTATTTT. Filled out from reference TRBV7-2 and TRBJ2-3, the complete variable domain reads GAGVSQSPSNKVTEKGKDVELRCDPISGHTALYWYRQSLGQGLEFLIYFQGNSAPDKSGLPSDRFSAERTGGSVSTLTIQRTQQEDSAVYLCASSFTGAATDTQYFGPGTRLTVL.

This clonotype appeared many times. The chain combines TRBV27 with TRBJ1-5; D is unresolved. The CDR3 contains 14 residues. Germline assignment: CDR1 MNHEY and CDR2 SMNVEV (reference sequence). V was clipped by 3 bases and J by 0 bases, with 6 bases between them. The CDR3 DNA reads as TGTGCCAGCAGTTTCGCGTATAGCAATCAGCCCCAGCATTTT. Its translation is CASSFAYSNQPQHF.

The V gene is TRBV20-1, the J gene TRBJ1-4; 9 positions match TRBD1. V lost 0 bases to trimming and J lost 6 bases; unmatched junction nucleotides: 14. CDR1 and CDR2 (germline): DFQATT, SNEGSKA (reference sequence). The CDR3 sequence is 18 residues long. The CDR3 DNA reads as TGCAGTGCTAGAGATACGTCCTTCCCCGGGACAGGGCATGAAAAACTGTTTTTT. This codes for CSARDTSFPGTGHEKLFF.

The CDR3 region is CASSPQEGAGYGYTF. DNA of the CDR3: TGTGCCAGCTCACCTCAGGAGGGGGCCGGCTATGGCTACACCTTC. The chain employs TRBV18 and TRBJ1-2; TRBD1 agrees at 7 bases. Trimming removed 3 bases from V and 4 bases from J; junction bases left unmatched: 8. From germline, CDR1 is KGHSH and CDR2 LQKENI. The CDR3 covers 15 residues.

This clonotype was observed a few times. An end of the junction does not agree with germline; a read error may underlie this. The chain joins TRBV12-3 or TRBV12-4 to TRBJ2-7; tentatively, D is TRBD1 (7 bases). The CDR3 is 12 amino acids. The CDR3 nucleotides read TGTGCCAGCAGTTTAGGGAGACAGGGCGGGGTGTTC. Its protein is CASSLGRQGGVF.

The sample holds many counts of this clonotype. The chain couples TRBV19 to TRBJ1-5, with D unresolved. Germline CDR1 and CDR2: LNHDA and SQIVND (reference sequence). Trimming removed 2 bases from V and 7 bases from J, with 9 bases in between. The CDR3 is 13 residues long. CDR3 DNA sequence: TGTGCCAGTAGTATATCGTCGCTCCAGCCCCAGCATTTT. It encodes CASSISSLQPQHF.

This clonotype was observed at least ten times. This rearrangement joins TRBV6-1 to TRBJ2-5; D uncertain. This CDR3 region has 14 residues. The V and J ends lost 2 bases and 4 bases respectively, with 11 bases between them. Germline CDR1 reads MNHNS; CDR2 reads SASEGT. CDR3 sequence: CASSEHPRRETQYF. Here the CDR3 DNA reads TGTGCCAGCAGTGAACACCCGCGACGAGAGACCCAGTACTTC.

This clonotype was observed many times. CDR3 sequence: CASSQDTGLNEKLFF. The CDR3, as DNA: TGCGCCAGCAGCCAAGATACGGGCCTTAATGAAAAACTGTTTTTT. The rearrangement uses TRBV4-3 and TRBJ1-4; no definite D call. Germline V CDR1 and CDR2: LGHNA, YSLEER. V was trimmed by 0 bases and J by 4 bases, leaving 9 bases between them. This CDR3 has 15 residues.

The table lists this clonotype with many counts. The chain recombines TRBV4-2 with TRBJ2-7, with 9 bases matching TRBD1. The CDR3 extends over 14 amino acids. CDR1 and CDR2 from the germline V gene are LGHNA and YNFKEQ. V lost 1 base, J lost 3 bases, and 1 base stayed unmatched. CDR3 in amino acids: CASSQGQGDYEQYF. The CDR3 region has the DNA TGTGCCAGCAGCCAAGGACAGGGGGACTACGAGCAGTACTTC.

This clonotype was recorded a few times. The chain uses TRBV12-3 or TRBV12-4 and TRBJ2-1; D assignment may be TRBD1 or TRBD2 (6 bases each). Trimming shortened V by 6 bases and J by 2 bases, and 14 bases separated the two germline ends. This CDR3 comprises 15 residues. DNA for the CDR3: TGTGCCAGCAGCTTAACAGGGAGGCCCTACAATGAGCAGTTCTTC. Translated, it gives CASSLTGRPYNEQFF.

This clonotype was observed many times. The gene calls are TRBV28 and TRBJ2-3; 11 nucleotides match TRBD2. The CDR3 is 16 residues long. V gave up 4 bases and J gave up 7 bases; unmatched junction bases: 10. From germline, CDR1 is MDHEN and CDR2 SYDVKM. The CDR3 here is CASSSPTSGDANTQYF. CDR3 nucleotides: TGTGCCAGCAGTTCACCGACTAGCGGGGACGCGAATACGCAGTATTTT.

This clonotype was detected a few times. The J gene is TRBJ1-1, the V gene TRBV6-2 or TRBV6-3; D not resolved. CDR3 length: 14 amino acids. V lost 6 bases and J 1 base, leaving 12 bases between the germline ends. Germline-derived CDR1 and CDR2 are MNHEY and SVGEGT. In DNA, the CDR3 is TGTGCCAGCAGGTATCTAACCGGGAACACTGAAGCTTTCTTT. Translated, it gives CASRYLTGNTEAFF.

This clonotype was counted at least ten times. The chain combines TRBV12-3 or TRBV12-4 with TRBJ1-2, with D possibly matching TRBD1 (5 bases). This CDR3 region has 12 residues. The V end was cut by 4 bases, the J end by 8 bases, with 11 bases between. CDR3 protein: CASSSGTGGYTF. DNA of the CDR3: TGTGCCAGCAGTTCCGGGACCGGGGGCTACACCTTC.